This is a list of T cell receptor beta chains from one sample in a study of T cells in Graves' hyperthyroidism and ophthalmopathy. In TCRdb, the multiplex PCR reads were re-called with MiXCR into one record per CDR3 protein. In the table there are a few hundred thousand distinct CDR3 sequences, roughly 13% of which are singletons. The specimen sequenced was blood. These receptors came from a woman between 18 and 30 years old with Graves' hyperthyroidism. The CDR3 runs from the conserved cysteine through the conserved F or W. The D gene is left open where the match is weak.

>TRBJ2-5|TRBD2|TRBV13
CASSIAGGHLFQETQYF
>TRBJ1-2|-|TRBV6-2/TRBV6-3
CASSYSRHLFRGYAF
>TRBJ2-6|-|TRBV5-1
CASSLEGAGANVLTF
>TRBJ2-7|TRBD2|TRBV7-9
CASSFGASGSYEQYF
>TRBJ2-3|TRBD2|TRBV10-3
CAISEGLAAYTDTQYF
>TRBJ1-1|TRBD1|TRBV5-1
CASSRTGRSAEAFF
>TRBJ2-5|TRBD1|TRBV20-1
CSAPGQGFETQYF
>TRBJ1-5|-|TRBV19
CASSIEGNQPQHF
>TRBJ2-5|-|TRBV4-1
CASSQTGEETQYF
>TRBJ1-2|-|TRBV30
CAWTSTANYGYTF
>TRBJ2-7|-|TRBV27
CASSSRPGTFPQYF
>TRBJ2-1|TRBD2|TRBV5-1
CASSWRAGANEQFF
>TRBJ2-7|TRBD2|TRBV3-1
CASSQSLAGVQGYEQYF
>TRBJ1-2|TRBD1|TRBV5-1
CASSLTGVRYGYTF
>TRBJ2-2|-|TRBV9
CASGSRGTNTGELFF
>TRBJ1-5|TRBD1|TRBV5-8
CASSRVRDRQLNQPQHF
>TRBJ2-1|-|TRBV11-2
CASSSRDPGNEQFF
>TRBJ2-3|TRBD2|TRBV2
CASKELAGGGDTQYF